These T cell receptor beta chains were read from a single sample in a study of cytomegalovirus exposure and HLA in healthy donors. The protocol was immunoSEQ multiplex PCR, while the TCRdb copy is restricted to in-frame clones and leaves out a portion. The sample yields about 130,000 clones, nearly 90% seen once. The sequenced sample was PBMCs. These receptors came from a woman aged 18-35 years in good health and CMV-seronegative. Both conserved end residues are trimmed from each CDR3.

V | CDR3
TRBV6-5 | ASSYSGLANTEAF
TRBV4-3 | ASSQVAGGTGVGEETQY
TRBV6-5 | ASSQRTVGTEAF
TRBV11-2 | ASSRKEGGYT
TRBV2 | ASSERRLATNEKLF
TRBV7-9 | ASSKAGAAEAF
TRBV6-5 | ASSYGGRAQETQY
TRBV6-1 | ASSGGHPKGSSGNTIY
TRBV29-1 | SVALRLAEGEQY
TRBV10-3 | AISEIQGAEKLF
TRBV6-1 | ASSTESSGANVLT
TRBV18 | ASSPPGGDQPQH
TRBV6-1 | ASTAIANTGELF
TRBV2 | ASIPGTFYNEQF
TRBV5-1 | ASSETGRVSSPLH
TRBV6-1 | ASSDGGTPAGNEQF
TRBV6-5 | ASSLGQGADTEAF
TRBV28 | ASTLLSGQGTQPQH
TRBV7-8 | ASSQRLAGHNEQF
TRBV4-3 | ASSHEQGAMGNTIY
TRBV7-2 | ASSRGASGTSTDTQY
TRBV5-6 | ASSLGLVSHEQY
TRBV5-1 | ASSPAGVEYEQY